Listed here are 27 T cell receptor beta chains from one sample, sequenced in a study of cytomegalovirus exposure and HLA in healthy donors. The PCR used 60 Vbeta and 13 Jbeta primers. TCRdb's table, derived via immunoSEQ multiplex PCR, lists solely in-frame clones and lacks some. This table has around 150,000 clones, around 80% appearing once. The sample consisted of PBMCs. These receptors were obtained from a man aged 25 to 40 in good health and CMV-seropositive.

This chain joins TRBV7-9 and TRBJ2-5; TRBD2 agrees at 11 bases. The CDR3 has 18 amino acids. Germline V gene sequence: CDR1 SEHNR, CDR2 FQNEAQ (reference sequence). The ends lost 5 bases at V and 5 bases at J; junction bases unmatched: 16. For the CDR3, the DNA is TGTGCCAGCAGCCTAATAATGGCTAGCGGGAGGCAAAGGGAGACCCAGTACTTC. Its translation: CASSLIMASGRQRETQYF.

The genes are TRBV15 and TRBJ1-1, with a possible D match to TRBD1 (5 bases). Germline lookup yields CDR1 LNHNV and CDR2 YYDKDF (reference sequence). Between the trimmed V and J ends, which lost 3 bases and 5 bases, there was a span of 16 bases. The CDR3 consists of 15 residues. CDR3 loop: CATSRGLSEGTEAFF. The CDR3 region has the DNA TGTGCCACCAGCAGGGGACTCTCCGAGGGGACTGAAGCTTTCTTT.

This chain uses TRBV7-8 with TRBJ2-7; D is perhaps TRBD2 (5 bases). This CDR3 has 17 amino acids. CDR1 is SGHVS, CDR2 FQNEAQ, per germline. V was clipped by 4 bases and J by 5 bases, with 24 bases between them. The CDR3 bases are TGTGCCAGCAGCTCGACACGACGAAGCGGCCGCCTGAACGAGCAGTACTTC. As protein: CASSSTRRSGRLNEQYF.

V usage is TRBV6-1 and J usage is TRBJ2-7; D unresolved. The length of the CDR3 is 12 residues. The V gene's germline CDR1 is MNHNS and CDR2 SASEGT. V gave up 2 bases and J gave up 3 bases, with 5 bases separating them. CDR3 nucleotides: TGTGCCAGCAGTGAACAATTCTACGAGCAGTACTTC. Translation: CASSEQFYEQYF.

V usage is TRBV28 and J usage is TRBJ2-2, with 8 nucleotides matching TRBD1. Germline V gives CDR1 MDHEN, CDR2 SYDVKM. V dropped 10 bases and J dropped 6; count of bases not matched to a gene: 10. The CDR3 consists of 14 residues. The CDR3 is CATGRQGIPGELFF. The CDR3 region has the DNA TGTGCCACCGGTCGACAGGGGATACCCGGGGAGCTGTTTTTT.

This rearrangement joins TRBV7-8 to TRBJ2-3; no definite D call. The CDR3 runs 13 residues. Trimming removed 4 bases from V and 6 bases from J, with 11 bases in between. Germline CDR1 is SGHVS and CDR2 is FQNEAQ. The CDR3 loop is CASSSSHSDTQYF. The CDR3 DNA is TGTGCCAGCAGCTCCAGTCATTCGGATACGCAGTATTTT.

V is TRBV5-1 and J is TRBJ2-1, with 7 positions matching TRBD2. The V and J ends lost 2 bases and 3 bases, in that order; junction bases with no gene match: 2. Germline V CDR1 and CDR2: SGHRS, YFSETQ. The CDR3 loop spans 14 amino acids. The CDR3 loop is CASSFASGYNEQFF. The CDR3 DNA follows: TGCGCCAGCAGCTTTGCTAGCGGCTACAATGAGCAGTTCTTC.

This chain connects TRBV23-1 to TRBJ2-5; 10 bases are shared with TRBD1. TRBV23-1 is designated an ORF whose function remains uncertain. The CDR3 sequence is 16 residues long. V dropped 6 bases and J dropped 4; count of bases not matched to a gene: 11. In nucleotides, the CDR3 is TGCGCCAGCAGGCCGGAGGGAGACAGGGGGCGAGAGACCCAGTACTTC. Protein: CASRPEGDRGRETQYF.

The genes are TRBV20-1 and TRBJ2-7; D is unclear. V was cut by 4 bases and J by 4 bases, with 8 bases left in between. Germline V lookup: CDR1 DFQATT, CDR2 SNEGSKA (reference sequence). The CDR3 runs to 11 residues. Written as DNA, the CDR3 is TGCAGTGCTACCTTTTCTTACGAGCAGTACTTC. Protein: CSATFSYEQYF.

Details on this clone: The junction shows a germline mismatch at one end, possibly a read error. Within the sample, other DNA sequences also encode this same CDR3. The CDR3 spells CASRADFGNYGYTF. DNA for the CDR3: TGTGCCAGCAGAGCTGATTTTGGTAACTATGGTTACACCTTC. V gene TRBV28 combines with J gene TRBJ1-2; no clear D gene. Germline V lookup: CDR1 MDHEN, CDR2 SYDVKM. The CDR3 totals 14 residues.

V is TRBV14 and J is TRBJ2-5; 7 bases are a match to TRBD1. With the DNA end fitting TRBJ2-7 better, the J assignment may be wrong. The CDR3 is 15 residues long. The germline CDR1 and CDR2 sequences are SGHDN and FVKESK. The CDR3 loop is CASSRTGVGSYEQYF. The CDR3 DNA is TGTGCCAGCAGCCGCACAGGGGTAGGATCCTACGAGCAGTACTTC.

J is TRBJ1-5 and V is TRBV19, with D uncertain. Trimming took 4 bases from V and 2 from J, leaving 12 bases between them. CDR3 size: 15 residues. Germline V gives CDR1 LNHDA, CDR2 SQIVND (reference sequence). This chain's CDR3 is CASSNREARNQPQHF. The CDR3 bases are TGTGCCAGTAGTAATAGGGAGGCACGCAATCAGCCCCAGCATTTT.

This chain links TRBV5-6 with TRBJ2-1; 9 bases are shared with TRBD1. CDR3 length: 17 amino acids. The germline CDR1 and CDR2 sequences are SGHDT and YYEEEE. V lost 7 bases, J lost 7 bases, and 18 bases stayed unmatched. CDR3 sequence reads: CASVKGPEGQGPNEQFF. DNA for the CDR3: TGTGCCAGCGTCAAGGGTCCCGAGGGACAGGGACCTAATGAGCAGTTCTTC.

This clone came up a few times. The genes are TRBV5-5 and TRBJ2-3; 11 nucleotides agree with TRBD2. This CDR3 spans 14 amino acids. Germline V gene data show CDR1 as SGHKS and CDR2 as YYEKEE (reference sequence). V lost 3 bases, J lost 6 bases, and 3 bases stayed unmatched. The CDR3 DNA sequence: TGTGCCAGCAGCTCTAGCGGGGGGCAGGATACGCAGTATTTT. This sequence encodes CASSSSGGQDTQYF.

The V call is TRBV2, the J call TRBJ1-2; 7 nucleotides align to TRBD1. The CDR3 is made up of 15 amino acids. J gave up 2 bases and V 1 base, and 4 bases lay outside the gene matches. CDR1 and CDR2 (germline): SNHLY, FYNNEI. The chain's CDR3 is CASSEVSRGNYGYTF. As DNA, the CDR3 is TGTGCCAGCAGTGAAGTAAGCAGGGGGAACTATGGCTACACCTTC.

This clone was counted a single time. The chain couples TRBV11-2 to TRBJ1-2; TRBD1 aligns across 9 bases. The CDR3 is 16 amino acids. J lost 3 bases, V lost 3 bases, and 8 bases had no gene match. Germline CDR1 reads SGHAT; CDR2 reads FQNNGV. CDR3 sequence: CASSFRDREVYYGYTF. Written as DNA, the CDR3 is TGTGCCAGCAGCTTCCGGGACAGGGAGGTTTACTATGGCTACACCTTC.

The genes are TRBV21-1 and TRBJ2-7; the D call of TRBD2 is as the table states it, not checked on the DNA. TRBV21-1 is a documented pseudogene. This CDR3 has 16 residues. The CDR3 DNA sequence: TGTGCCAGCAGCAAGGAGGGCAGGGACCGATCCTACGAGCAGTACTTC. Its protein is CASSKEGRDRSYEQYF.

The rearrangement uses TRBV7-9 and TRBJ2-2; no reliable D call. The germline V gene encodes CDR1 SEHNR and CDR2 FQNEAQ (reference sequence). CDR3 length: 12 amino acids. V was shortened by 5 bases and J by 2 bases, with 3 bases between the two germline ends. The CDR3 sequence: CASSPNTGELFF. The CDR3, as DNA: TGTGCCAGCAGCCCTAACACCGGGGAGCTGTTTTTT.

V usage is TRBV2 and J usage is TRBJ2-3, with D perhaps TRBD2 (6 bases). The CDR3 covers 14 residues. V was cut by 8 bases and J by 0 bases, with 12 bases left in between. Germline V CDR1 and CDR2: SNHLY, FYNNEI. The CDR3 DNA reads TGTGCCAGCGGTGTGGGACTGAGCACAGATACGCAGTATTTT. Protein product: CASGVGLSTDTQYF.

The chain has TRBV7-2 and TRBJ2-5; 11 nucleotides agree with TRBD1. V lost 5 bases, J lost 7 bases, and 6 bases stayed unmatched. Looked up from germline, CDR1 is SGHTA and CDR2 is FQGNSA. CDR3 length: 14 residues. CDR3 residues: CASSPGTGGRTQYF. The DNA for the CDR3 is TGTGCCAGCAGCCCCGGGACAGGGGGACGGACCCAGTACTTC. Filled out from reference TRBV7-2 and TRBJ2-5, the complete variable domain reads GAGVSQSPSNKVTEKGKDVELRCDPISGHTALYWYRQSLGQGLEFLIYFQGNSAPDKSGLPSDRFSAERTGGSVSTLTIQRTQQEDSAVYLCASSPGTGGRTQYFGPGTRLLVL.

This clone was observed a single time. This rearrangement joins TRBV28 to TRBJ2-6; no clear D. Trimming cost V 7 bases and J 0 bases, with 13 bases left between them. There are 16 residues in the CDR3. Per the germline V gene, CDR1 is MDHEN and CDR2 is SYDVKM. The CDR3: CASTPTSGSGANVLTF. CDR3 nucleotides: TGTGCCAGCACCCCGACCTCGGGCTCTGGGGCCAACGTCCTGACTTTC. Full variable domain (rest looked up from reference TRBV28 and TRBJ2-6): DVKVTQSSRYLVKRTGEKVFLECVQDMDHENMFWYRQDPGLGLRLIYFSYDVKMKEKGDIPEGYSVSREKKERFSLILESASTNQTSMYLCASTPTSGSGANVLTFGAGSRLTVL.

The chain links TRBV7-9 to TRBJ1-6; D is uncertain. This CDR3 comprises 13 residues. V lost 2 bases and J lost 5, with 4 bases in between. CDR1 SEHNR and CDR2 FQNEAQ come from the germline V gene (reference sequence). The DNA for the CDR3 is TGTGCCAGCAGCTTACAAAATAATTCACCCCTCCACTTT. Amino acids: CASSLQNNSPLHF.

In this sample, this clone turned up once. The chain combines TRBV19 with TRBJ1-6; D is undetermined. This CDR3 contains 14 residues. CDR1 LNHDA and CDR2 SQIVND come from the germline V gene (reference sequence). V was trimmed by 7 bases and J by 0 bases, leaving 7 bases between them. For the CDR3, the DNA is TGTGCCAGTACAGCTAGCTCCTATAATTCACCCCTCCACTTT. It specifies CASTASSYNSPLHF.

The J gene is TRBJ1-2, the V gene TRBV10-3; TRBD1 aligns across 7 bases. The V segment lost 6 bases and the J segment 7 bases; nucleotides outside the gene matches: 14. The length of the CDR3 is 15 residues. Per the germline V gene, CDR1 is ENHRY and CDR2 is SYGVKD. The CDR3 region has the DNA TGTGCCATCAGCGAGGGAGCAGCGGACAGGTCTGGCTACACCTTC. Its translation is CAISEGAADRSGYTF.

The chain has TRBV29-1 and TRBJ2-1; D is ambiguous. V lost 6 bases, J lost 5 bases, and 8 bases lay in between. CDR1 SQVTM and CDR2 ANQGSEA come from the germline V gene. This CDR3 has 11 residues. Here the CDR3 DNA reads TGCAGCGTGACGGAGAACAATGAGCAGTTCTTC. It yields the protein CSVTENNEQFF.

The chain is built from TRBV9 and TRBJ2-7; 9 bases are shared with TRBD1. V lost 1 base and J lost 2; bases outside the gene matches: 4. CDR1 SGDLS and CDR2 YYNGEE come from the germline V gene. The CDR3 is 15 residues long. Here the CDR3 reads CASSVTGGSAYEQYF. CDR3 sequence (DNA): TGTGCCAGCAGCGTAACAGGGGGCAGCGCCTACGAGCAGTACTTC. Based on the CDR3 plus reference TRBV9 and TRBJ2-7, the full variable domain is DSGVTQTPKHLITATGQRVTLRCSPRSGDLSVYWYQQSLDQGLQFLIQYYNGEERAKGNILERFSAQQFPDLHSELNLSSLELGDSALYFCASSVTGGSAYEQYFGPGTRLTVT.

The V and J genes are TRBV2 and TRBJ1-4; tentative D call: TRBD1 (6 bases). Trimming removed 7 bases at V and 6 bases at J, with 15 bases between. Germline V gene lookup returns CDR1 SNHLY and CDR2 FYNNEI. The CDR3 is 14 residues long. Here the CDR3 reads CASNVGGTDEKLFF. The CDR3 DNA reads as TGTGCCAGCAACGTAGGGGGTACCGATGAAAAACTGTTTTTT.